Listed here is a single TCR beta chain. The antigen is not known. These data come from a study of OX40 agonist ivuxolimab in advanced cancers. Study-wide context: Patients with prior anti-PD-1, anti-PD-L1 or anti-CTLA-4 therapy were eligible; roughly 41% had some. Findings and limits, study-wide: Expanded clones were, on average, more numerous in CD8+ T cells than in CD4+.

Patients had blood sampled at baseline and again on cycle 4 day 1 and cycle 7 day 1. There are 15 residues in the CDR3. V was clipped by 0 bases and J by 1 base, with 9 bases between them. Germline values: CDR1 MGHRA, CDR2 YSYEKL. Libraries were prepared by immunoSEQ multiplex PCR; TCRdb keeps only in-frame clonotypes and omits some of them. The sample contains approximately 54,000 clones, 91% of which appear only once. The sequence was obtained from an adult with an advanced solid tumor such as melanoma, head and neck, liver or kidney cancer. The chain joins TRBV4-1 to TRBJ1-1, with D perhaps matching TRBD1 (5 bases). The specimen comprised CD4+ or CD8+ T cells sorted from blood, sampled in a trial of the OX40 agonist ivuxolimab. The CDR3 DNA sequence: TGCGCCAGCAGCCAAGAGGGGGTTTCGAACACTGAAGCTTTCTTT. Amino acids: CASSQEGVSNTEAFF.